This T cell receptor (beta chain) was documented in a study of blood T cell repertoires in COVID-19. Across the whole study: Whether acute or convalescent, the COVID-19 samples came from the United States, Italy and Spain. The analysed material was cDNA or gDNA that came from T cells, B-cell-depleted T cells, or PBMCs.

With 2 bases clipped from V and 5 bases from J, the junction kept 10 bases outside the gene matches. This CDR3 is 16 amino acids long. CDR1 and CDR2 (germline): MNHNS, SASEGT. In the source study's methods: Reference gene primer amplification gave nucleated cell count estimates. Clones were read by immunoSEQ multiplex PCR, and TCRdb kept only the in-frame ones, dropping some. V and J calls and clone size are copied from that table; D and trimming were computed from the DNA. Among approximately 150,000 clones listed, 88% were seen once. This chain uses TRBV6-1 with TRBJ1-1; 8 bases line up with TRBD1. This TCR was recovered from a man aged 65 to 85 with acute or convalescent COVID-19. The sequencing input was peripheral blood. The CDR3 DNA is TGTGCCAGCAGTGAATTGTGGCAGGGGGCCGTGACTGAAGCTTTCTTT. Protein product: CASSELWQGAVTEAFF.